Given below is one T cell receptor (beta chain) in context. There is no known antigen for this receptor. Base-call qualities are not available, and no considerably larger clone is one nucleotide away. Each collaborating institution followed its own protocols to collect whole blood in K2EDTA tubes. For TCRbeta analysis, collaborator samples were shipped as frozen whole blood, as isolated PBMCs, or as DNA extracted from either sample type. The germline V gene encodes CDR1 SGHTA and CDR2 FQGNSA. Reading from cysteine to phenylalanine, the CDR3 counts 15 amino acids. Only CDR3 DNA is held: 45 bases, read in frame from base 1. V is clipped by 5 bases and J by 0 bases, and the sequence between their germline boundaries is 11 bases long. TCRbeta CDR3 regions were amplified from genomic DNA by means of the immunoSEQ Assay, a bias-controlled multiplex PCR. The source study handled its data this way. Within the assay, amplification of reference gene primers was used to estimate how many nucleated cells each sample contained. Sequence reads were collapsed and filtered to measure the absolute abundance of every unique TCRbeta CDR3 rearrangement. For each sample, productive Simpson clonality was calculated as the square root of Simpson's diversity index over productive rearrangements. TCRdb re-hosts the immuneACCESS table, in-frame sequences only. Its copies lack some clones; in the studies checked, an unresolved V gene accounts for under half of them, and the cause for the rest is not known. The D gene and trimming were derived from the DNA, and the V and J assignments and clone size from that table. Within this sample are fewer than 250,000 clones, with around 85% of them counted one time only. Around 2.2% of the sample belongs to the ten largest clones.

The data stem from a study of blood T cell repertoires in COVID-19 (dated by TCRdb to the early 2020s). Context from the whole study: Collaborator samples came from the United States, Italy and Spain and covered acute and convalescent phases of COVID-19. Where available, HLA class I and class II types were obtained from metadata supplied by the sample provider rather than from assay-based typing. The sample metadata nearly always contained a de-identified subject ID, COVID-19 status, age in years and sex. The repertoires were made available in a free public database intended to serve as a resource for research on the immune response to SARS-CoV-2. The material from the prospective study consisted of cDNA or gDNA derived from T cells, B-cell-depleted T cells, or PBMCs. Deeply sampled blood TCRbeta repertoires from subjects exposed to, actively infected with, or recovered from COVID-19 were included in the dataset. Samples came from the ongoing ImmuneRACE study (first 160 participants) plus 1,254 subjects from 6 global collaborators. The full study reports these points: The amount of clinical and demographic metadata varied by source and participant and was provided uncurated.

The TCR was taken from a woman aged 50 to 60 with acute or convalescent COVID-19. Sequences were obtained from peripheral blood. The rearrangement joined TRBV7-2 to TRBJ1-5; the D gene cannot be named for sure. The DNA sequence reads TGTGCCAGCAGCCCCGGCGGATATAGCAATCAGCCCCAGCATTTT. It translates to CASSPGGYSNQPQHF.